This T cell receptor (beta chain) was found in a study of T cells after posttransplantation cyclophosphamide. Study findings and constraints: Tissue-infiltrating T cells from skin or gut overlapped little with blood T cells.

Of note for this clone: Antigen specificity is unknown.

Trimming stripped 4 bases from V and 5 bases from J, with 11 bases between. Germline CDR1 and CDR2: MNHEY and SVGAGI. This CDR3 has 13 amino acids. Sequenced by immunoSEQ multiplex PCR; TCRdb stores in-frame clones only, minus some. The sample has some 10,000 clones; approximately 81% are singletons. A marrow graft followed busulfan-fludarabine conditioning, with cyclophosphamide on days +3 and +4. The TCR comes from a female patient aged 45 to 65 who received an allogeneic stem cell transplant from a related donor, was CMV-positive, and had no GVHD. The graft donor may have given rise to some T cells. This specimen was PBMCs, taken after allogeneic stem cell transplant with posttransplant cyclophosphamide. This chain connects TRBV6-5 to TRBJ2-5; the D gene is possibly TRBD2 (6 bases). The CDR3 DNA reads as TGTGCCAGCAGTTTCCTAGCGCGGGAGACCCAGTACTTC. Translating it yields CASSFLARETQYF.